These 25 T cell receptor beta chains were sequenced from one sample in a study of OX40 agonist ivuxolimab in advanced cancers. Repertoires were generated with immunoSEQ multiplex PCR, while TCRdb's copy carries only in-frame clones and drops some. The sample shows tens of thousands of clones, 70% to 90% of them seen only once. The sample in question was CD4+ or CD8+ T cells sorted from blood, obtained in a trial of the OX40 agonist ivuxolimab. These receptors originate from an adult with an advanced solid tumor such as melanoma, head and neck, liver or kidney cancer.

V is TRBV6-1 and J is TRBJ1-5; D not resolved. The CDR3 is made up of 14 amino acids. The V gene's germline CDR1 is MNHNS and CDR2 SASEGT. Trimming pared 3 bases from V and 3 bases from J, leaving 9 bases between. The CDR3 DNA follows: TGTGCCAGCAGTGAGGTACTGATCAATCAGCCCCAGCATTTT. Its translation is CASSEVLINQPQHF.

The J gene is TRBJ1-2, the V gene TRBV5-1; tentatively, D is TRBD1 (5 bases). V lost 9 bases and J lost 0, with 15 bases in between. This CDR3 is built from 14 residues. CDR1 is SGHRS and CDR2 is YFSETQ in the germline V gene. The CDR3 nucleotides read TGCGCCACCAGGGAGGCCACTACTAACTATGGCTACACCTTC. It translates to CATREATTNYGYTF.

The gene calls are TRBV7-6 and TRBJ2-5, with D perhaps matching TRBD1 (6 bases). CDR1 and CDR2 (germline): SGHVS, FNYEAQ. The CDR3 contains 13 residues. V was shortened by 5 bases and J by 5 bases, with 12 bases between the two germline ends. CDR3 DNA: TGTGCCAGCAGCATCCAAAGGGGGGAGACCCAGTACTTC. This sequence encodes CASSIQRGETQYF.

This rearrangement joins TRBV6-1 to TRBJ1-2, with TRBD1 matching over 10 bases. V shed 4 bases and J 7 bases; nucleotides not matched to a gene: 9. CDR1 and CDR2 (germline): MNHNS, SASEGT. CDR3 length: 15 amino acids. CDR3 region: CASSVGQGDLGGYTF. CDR3 coding DNA: TGTGCCAGCAGTGTCGGACAGGGGGATTTAGGTGGCTACACCTTC.

The CDR3 nucleotides read TGCGCCAGCAGCTTGCAGGGGGAGGTCACTGAAGCTTTCTTT. Its translation is CASSLQGEVTEAFF. The chain recombines TRBV5-1 with TRBJ1-1; 7 nucleotides line up with TRBD1. The CDR3 consists of 14 residues. V lost 1 base and J lost 4; bases outside the gene matches: 4. The V gene's germline CDR1 is SGHRS and CDR2 YFSETQ.

The V call is TRBV7-9, the J call TRBJ1-2; TRBD1 might be the D (5 bases). Germline values: CDR1 SEHNR, CDR2 FQNEAQ (reference sequence). This CDR3 spans 13 amino acids. Trimming removed 5 bases at V and 4 bases at J, with 11 bases between. In DNA form, the CDR3 reads TGTGCCAGCAGCCCCGGGACCGCCTATGGCTACACCTTC. Protein: CASSPGTAYGYTF.

This chain connects TRBV28 to TRBJ2-5; 9 bases fit TRBD2. Germline CDR1 MDHEN, CDR2 SYDVKM. V dropped 6 bases and J dropped 4; count of bases not matched to a gene: 9. The CDR3 has 15 residues. Here the CDR3 reads CASRPSGGRRETQYF. CDR3 bases: TGTGCCAGCAGGCCCAGCGGGGGGCGACGAGAGACCCAGTACTTC.

V usage is TRBV15 and J usage is TRBJ1-2; TRBD1 aligns across 8 bases. V dropped 6 bases and J dropped 2; count of bases not matched to a gene: 5. The germline gives CDR1 LNHNV, CDR2 YYDKDF (reference sequence). The CDR3 length is 14 residues. In DNA, the CDR3 is TGTGCCACCAGGACCCGGGACAGGAACTATGGCTACACCTTC. Encoded protein: CATRTRDRNYGYTF.

Only a few counts were recorded for this clone. The J gene is TRBJ2-7, the V gene TRBV4-2, with D tentatively TRBD1 or TRBD2 (5 bases each). Germline V lookup: CDR1 LGHNA, CDR2 YNFKEQ. The ends were cut back, 6 bases at V and 0 bases at J, with 15 bases in the middle. This CDR3 has 15 residues. In DNA, the CDR3 is TGTGCCAGCAGTCCCGAGGGGACCCTCTCCTACGAGCAGTACTTC. It translates to CASSPEGTLSYEQYF.

The chain joins TRBV27 to TRBJ1-2, with TRBD1 matching 8 bases. This CDR3 comprises 15 residues. The germline gives CDR1 MNHEY, CDR2 SMNVEV (reference sequence). The V segment lost 5 bases and the J segment 2 bases; nucleotides outside the gene matches: 7. The CDR3 sequence is CASSQHGTGNYGYTF. CDR3 nucleotide sequence: TGTGCCAGCAGTCAGCACGGGACAGGAAACTATGGCTACACCTTC.

The V call is TRBV2, the J call TRBJ2-2; D is possibly TRBD2 (6 bases). Trimming left V 8 bases short and J 5 bases short, with 15 bases between. The CDR3 runs to 14 residues. Looked up from germline, CDR1 is SNHLY and CDR2 is FYNNEI. CDR3 in amino acids: CASRDSTITGELFF. The CDR3 DNA reads as TGTGCCAGCCGGGACTCCACAATAACCGGGGAGCTGTTTTTT.

This chain joins TRBV30 and TRBJ1-1; D is ambiguous. Trimming took off 0 bases at V and 0 bases at J, with 8 bases between the two ends. The CDR3 is made up of 14 amino acids. From germline, CDR1 is GTSNPN and CDR2 SVGIG (reference sequence). DNA of the CDR3: TGTGCCTGGAGTGTACCTCTCATGAACACTGAAGCTTTCTTT. This codes for CAWSVPLMNTEAFF.

The rearrangement joins TRBV7-2 to TRBJ2-1; 7 bases are shared with TRBD2. V lost 4 bases, J lost 11 bases, and 8 bases stayed unmatched. The V gene's germline CDR1 is SGHTA and CDR2 FQGNSA. CDR3 size: 13 residues. The CDR3 spells CASSSSGAGKQFF. The DNA of the CDR3 is TGTGCCAGCAGCTCCAGCGGGGCGGGCAAGCAGTTCTTC.

The chain combines TRBV6-5 with TRBJ1-4; 8 nucleotides match TRBD1. V lost 4 bases to trimming and J lost 4 bases; unmatched junction nucleotides: 2. CDR3 length equals 14 residues. The germline CDR1 and CDR2 sequences are MNHEY and SVGAGI. CDR3 residues: CASSSGGHNEKLFF. In DNA, the CDR3 is TGTGCCAGCAGTTCAGGGGGCCATAATGAAAAACTGTTTTTT.

Note on this clone: The junction does not match germline at one end; this may be a read error. This sequence joins TRBV18 and TRBJ2-3, with TRBD1 matching over 8 bases. The CDR3 has 15 amino acids. The germline V gene encodes CDR1 KGHSH and CDR2 LQKENI. CDR3 amino acids: CASSLPGQVTNTQYF. CDR3 bases: TGTGCCAGCTCACTCCCGGGACAGGTCACAAATACGCAGTATTTT.

The V gene is TRBV7-2, the J gene TRBJ2-7; 11 bases line up with TRBD1. There are 14 residues in the CDR3. V trimming: 1 base; J trimming: 6 bases; junction bases outside the gene matches: 2. Germline V gene sequence: CDR1 SGHTA, CDR2 FQGNSA. CDR3 sequence: CASSLGTGGGEQYF. The DNA for the CDR3 is TGTGCCAGCAGCTTAGGGACAGGGGGCGGCGAGCAGTACTTC.

V is TRBV19 and J is TRBJ2-3, with a possible D match to TRBD1 (5 bases). The length of the CDR3 is 14 residues. Trimming shortened V by 6 bases and J by 4 bases, and 14 bases separated the two germline ends. Looked up from germline, CDR1 is LNHDA and CDR2 is SQIVND (reference sequence). This CDR3 reads CASRVSGWADTQYF. The CDR3 DNA reads as TGTGCCAGTAGGGTGTCAGGGTGGGCAGATACGCAGTATTTT.

V and J are TRBV14 and TRBJ2-3; D is undetermined. The V gene's germline CDR1 is SGHDN and CDR2 FVKESK. V was clipped by 6 bases and J by 4 bases, with 5 bases between them. The CDR3 spans 11 residues. The CDR3 loop reads CASSHSDTQYF. The CDR3, as DNA: TGTGCCAGCAGTCACTCAGATACGCAGTATTTT.

Only one count was recorded for this clone. The chain has TRBV27 and TRBJ2-7; D possibly corresponds to TRBD1 (5 bases). CDR3 length: 11 amino acids. The germline gives CDR1 MNHEY, CDR2 SMNVEV (reference sequence). V was clipped by 9 bases and J by 6 bases, with 12 bases between them. The CDR3 loop reads CARTDSSEQYF. The CDR3 DNA sequence: TGTGCCAGGACAGACAGTTCCGAGCAGTACTTC.

This chain joins TRBV28 and TRBJ1-2, with no clear D. The CDR3 has 15 amino acids. The V end lost 1 base, the J end lost 8 bases, and 17 bases lay between the germline ends. The V gene's germline CDR1 is MDHEN and CDR2 SYDVKM. In DNA form, the CDR3 reads TGTGCCAGCAGTTTATTCGTCCCCGGCCTGGAAGGCTACACCTTC. It is translated as CASSLFVPGLEGYTF.

This clone was observed a single time. The chain uses TRBV9 and TRBJ1-4, with no clear D. The V and J ends lost 3 bases and 5 bases respectively, with 14 bases between them. The germline V gene encodes CDR1 SGDLS and CDR2 YYNGEE. The CDR3 has 15 amino acids. The CDR3 DNA follows: TGTGCCAGCAGCGCCCAACCGGCCTCAAATGAAAAACTGTTTTTT. Protein sequence: CASSAQPASNEKLFF. Combining the CDR3 with reference TRBV9 and TRBJ1-4 gives the whole variable domain DSGVTQTPKHLITATGQRVTLRCSPRSGDLSVYWYQQSLDQGLQFLIQYYNGEERAKGNILERFSAQQFPDLHSELNLSSLELGDSALYFCASSAQPASNEKLFFGSGTQLSVL.

CDR3 nucleotides: TGTGCCAGCAGCAAAACAGGACAAGAGACCCAGTACTTC. This sequence encodes CASSKTGQETQYF. V is TRBV11-3 and J is TRBJ2-5; possible D gene TRBD1, 5 bases. V lost 5 bases and J 2 bases, leaving 9 bases between the germline ends. This CDR3 is built from 13 residues. CDR1 and CDR2 (germline): SGHNT, YENEEA. Variable domain in full (rest from reference TRBV11-3 and TRBJ2-5): EAGVVQSPRYKIIEKKQPVAFWCNPISGHNTLYWYLQNLGQGPELLIRYENEEAVDDSQLPKDRFSAERLKGVDSTLKIQPAELGDSAVYLCASSKTGQETQYFGPGTRLLVL.

A few counts support this clone. V is TRBV13 and J is TRBJ1-1; no clear D. Trimming pared 0 bases from V and 0 bases from J, leaving 11 bases between. This CDR3 is 16 amino acids long. Germline V gives CDR1 PRHDT, CDR2 FYEKMQ (reference sequence). The chain's CDR3 is CASSLGRGNMNTEAFF. The DNA of the CDR3 is TGTGCCAGCAGCTTAGGCCGAGGAAATATGAACACTGAAGCTTTCTTT.

This chain connects TRBV2 to TRBJ2-3; no clear D. V was trimmed by 2 bases and J by 0 bases, leaving 6 bases between them. Germline lookup yields CDR1 SNHLY and CDR2 FYNNEI. This CDR3 has 14 residues. The CDR3 sequence is CASSELTSTDTQYF. The DNA of the CDR3 is TGTGCCAGCAGTGAATTGACTAGCACAGATACGCAGTATTTT.

The chain joins TRBV7-9 to TRBJ1-4; 12 bases agree with TRBD1. The CDR3 runs 16 residues. V trimming: 1 base; J trimming: 7 bases; junction bases outside the gene matches: 4. Germline lookup yields CDR1 SEHNR and CDR2 FQNEAQ (reference sequence). The DNA for the CDR3 is TGTGCCAGCAGCTTAGGGGGACAGGGGGCGAGTGAAAAACTGTTTTTT. Protein sequence: CASSLGGQGASEKLFF.